This T cell receptor beta chain was recorded in a study of blood T cell repertoires in COVID-19. About the research overall: The United States, Italy and Spain supplied acute and convalescent COVID-19 samples. T cells, B-cell-depleted T cells, or PBMCs provided the cDNA or gDNA that served as material.

The germline V gene encodes CDR1 SGHTA and CDR2 FQGNSA. Between the trimmed V and J ends, which lost 1 base and 1 base, there was a span of 9 bases. The CDR3 length is 15 residues. Methods used by the authors: Amplifying reference gene primers gave estimates of nucleated cell counts. Generated by immunoSEQ multiplex PCR, the TCRdb table keeps only in-frame clones and is missing some. V and J calls and clone size are as listed in that table; D and trimming were resolved from the DNA. Of about 220,000 clones in the sample, roughly 85% were seen once. This clone has only one observation. This chain joins TRBV7-2 and TRBJ2-3; a possible D gene is TRBD1 (6 bases). The sequencing sample was made of peripheral blood. The source is a woman over 75 with acute or convalescent COVID-19. Here the CDR3 DNA reads TGTGCCAGCAGCTTAGAGACAGGTCGCACAGATACGCAGTATTTT. It translates to CASSLETGRTDTQYF.